This TCR beta chain was documented in a study of blood T cell repertoires in COVID-19. Clones were read by immunoSEQ multiplex PCR, and TCRdb kept only the in-frame ones, dropping some. Of over 200,000 clones listed, roughly 83% were seen once; the top ten hold about 2.5%. The germline V and J ends were trimmed by 3 bases and 5 bases, with 10 bases remaining between them. This CDR3 is 12 amino acids long. Looked up from germline, CDR1 is DFQATT and CDR2 is SNEGSKA (reference sequence). This clone was counted a few times. The sequence derives from a woman in her 70s with active or convalescent COVID-19. The chain employs TRBV20-1 and TRBJ2-5, with D perhaps matching TRBD2 (5 bases). The sequenced sample was peripheral blood. CDR3 region: CSASRESETQYF. CDR3 nucleotide sequence: TGCAGTGCTAGTAGGGAGTCGGAGACCCAGTACTTC.